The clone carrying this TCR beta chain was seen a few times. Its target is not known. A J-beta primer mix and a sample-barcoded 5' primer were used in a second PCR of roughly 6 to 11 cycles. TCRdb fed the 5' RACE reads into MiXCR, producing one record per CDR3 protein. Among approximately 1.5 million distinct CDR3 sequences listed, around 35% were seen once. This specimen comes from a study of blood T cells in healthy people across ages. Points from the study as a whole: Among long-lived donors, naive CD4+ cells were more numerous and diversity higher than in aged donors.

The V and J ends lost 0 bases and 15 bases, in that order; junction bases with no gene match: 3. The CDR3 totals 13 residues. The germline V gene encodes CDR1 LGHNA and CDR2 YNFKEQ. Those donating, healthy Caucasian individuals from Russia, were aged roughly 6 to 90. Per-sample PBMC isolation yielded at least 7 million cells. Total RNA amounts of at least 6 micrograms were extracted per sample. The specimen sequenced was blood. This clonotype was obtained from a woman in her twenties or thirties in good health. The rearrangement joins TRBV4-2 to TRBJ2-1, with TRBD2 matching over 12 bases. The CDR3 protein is CASSQEPGLAGFF. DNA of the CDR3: TGTGCCAGCAGCCAAGAACCGGGACTAGCGGGGTTCTTC.